This T cell receptor beta chain was captured in a study of shared clonotypes between healthy human individuals. Study-wide results and limits: It was the non-shared clonotypes that had lower generation probabilities than clonotypes shared by all four donors. Larger estimated richness was generally recorded for naive subsets relative to memory subsets.

Regarding this clone: Its antigen is unknown.

Only in-frame clones appear in the TCRdb table, and some are missing; sequencing was by immunoSEQ multiplex PCR. The sample shows millions of clones, roughly 91% of them seen only once. Only CD45RO-negative cells positively selected for CCR7 counted as naive CD8 cells, so terminally differentiated effector memory CD45RA+ cells were excluded. V gave up 5 bases and J gave up 5 bases; unmatched junction bases: 5. Germline V gene data show CDR1 as MNHNS and CDR2 as SASEGT. The CDR3 extends over 14 amino acids. Specimen: naive CD8+ T cells from PBMCs. The rearrangement links TRBV6-1 to TRBJ1-1; TRBD1 matches at 10 bases. This clonotype originated in a man aged 18 to 35 in good health. Some clones in this sample may be carry-over from other donors' samples. CDR3: CASSTRQGATEAFF. CDR3 nucleotides: TGTGCCAGCAGTACCCGACAGGGGGCAACTGAAGCTTTCTTT.